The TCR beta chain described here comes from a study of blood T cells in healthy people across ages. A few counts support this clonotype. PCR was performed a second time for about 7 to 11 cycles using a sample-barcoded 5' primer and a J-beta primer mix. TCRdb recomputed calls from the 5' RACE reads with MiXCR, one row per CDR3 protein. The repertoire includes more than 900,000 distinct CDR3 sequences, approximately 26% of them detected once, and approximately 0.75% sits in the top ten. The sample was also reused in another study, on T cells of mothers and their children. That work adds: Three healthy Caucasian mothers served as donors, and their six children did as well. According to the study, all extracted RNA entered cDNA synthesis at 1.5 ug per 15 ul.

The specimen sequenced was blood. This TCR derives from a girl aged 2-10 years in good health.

The DNA of the CDR3 is TGTGCCAGCAGCCAAGGGGGCGGGGGGTCAGATACGCAGTATTTT. It encodes CASSQGGGGSDTQYF. The chain joins TRBV7-6 to TRBJ2-3; tentatively, D is TRBD2 (8 bases). The CDR3 is 15 amino acids. Germline lookup yields CDR1 SGHVS and CDR2 FNYEAQ. The V gene lost 5 bases and the J gene lost 4 bases, with 16 bases spanning the gap.